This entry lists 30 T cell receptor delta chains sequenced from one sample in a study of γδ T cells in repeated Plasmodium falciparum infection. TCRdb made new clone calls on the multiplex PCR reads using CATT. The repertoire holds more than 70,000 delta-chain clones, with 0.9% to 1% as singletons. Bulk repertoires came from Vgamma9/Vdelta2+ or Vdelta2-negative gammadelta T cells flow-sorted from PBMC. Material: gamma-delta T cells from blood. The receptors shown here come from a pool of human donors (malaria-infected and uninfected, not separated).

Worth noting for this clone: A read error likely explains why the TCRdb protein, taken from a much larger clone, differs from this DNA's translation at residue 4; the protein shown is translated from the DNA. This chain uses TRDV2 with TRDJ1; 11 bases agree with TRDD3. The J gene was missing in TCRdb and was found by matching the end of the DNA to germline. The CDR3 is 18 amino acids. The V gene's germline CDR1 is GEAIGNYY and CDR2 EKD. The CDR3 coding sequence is TGTGCCTGTAACACGGTATTTGGGGGATACGCTCGGAGTGATAAACTCATCTTT. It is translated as CACNTVFGGYARSDKLIF.

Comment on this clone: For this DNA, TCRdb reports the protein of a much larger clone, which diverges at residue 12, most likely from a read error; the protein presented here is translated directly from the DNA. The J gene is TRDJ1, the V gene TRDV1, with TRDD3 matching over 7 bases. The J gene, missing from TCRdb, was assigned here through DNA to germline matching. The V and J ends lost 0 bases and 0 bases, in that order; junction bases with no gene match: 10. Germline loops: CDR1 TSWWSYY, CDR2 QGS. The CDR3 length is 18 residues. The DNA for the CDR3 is TGTGCTCTTGGGGAACTTCGCCCAATCTGGGGGCACACCGATAAACTCATCTTT. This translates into CALGELRPIWGHTDKLIF.

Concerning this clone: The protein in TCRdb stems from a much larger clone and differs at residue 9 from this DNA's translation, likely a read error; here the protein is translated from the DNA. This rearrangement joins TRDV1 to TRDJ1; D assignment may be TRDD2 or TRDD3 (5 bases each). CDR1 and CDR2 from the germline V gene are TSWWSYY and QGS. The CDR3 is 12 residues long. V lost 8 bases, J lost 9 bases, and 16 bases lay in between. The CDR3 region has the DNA TGTGCTCTTTTTTCCTCCCGGGATGAACTCATCTTT. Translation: CALFSSRDELIF.

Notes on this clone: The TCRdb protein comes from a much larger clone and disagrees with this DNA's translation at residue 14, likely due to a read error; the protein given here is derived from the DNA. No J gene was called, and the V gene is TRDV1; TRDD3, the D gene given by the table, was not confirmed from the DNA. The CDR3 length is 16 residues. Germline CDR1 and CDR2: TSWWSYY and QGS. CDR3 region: CALGYWAEDNTDKPIF. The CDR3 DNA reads TGTGCTCTTGGGTACTGGGCGGAGGATAACACCGATAAACCCATCTTT.

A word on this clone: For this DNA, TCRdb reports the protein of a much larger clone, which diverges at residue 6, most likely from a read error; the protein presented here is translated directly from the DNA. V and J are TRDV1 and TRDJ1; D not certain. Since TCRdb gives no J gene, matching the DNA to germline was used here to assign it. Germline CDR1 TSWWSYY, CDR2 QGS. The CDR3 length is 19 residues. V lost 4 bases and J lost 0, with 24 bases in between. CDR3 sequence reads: CALGGCINRSCRDTDKLIF. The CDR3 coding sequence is TGTGCTCTTGGGGGATGTATAAACCGCTCGTGTAGGGACACCGATAAACTCATCTTT.

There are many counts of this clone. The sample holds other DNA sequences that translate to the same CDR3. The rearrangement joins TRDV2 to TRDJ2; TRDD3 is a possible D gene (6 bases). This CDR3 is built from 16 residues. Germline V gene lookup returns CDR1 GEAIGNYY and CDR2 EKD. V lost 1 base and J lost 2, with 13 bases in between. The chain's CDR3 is CACDTWDRRLTAQLFF. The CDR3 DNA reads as TGTGCCTGTGACACTTGGGATAGGCGGTTGACAGCACAACTCTTCTTT.

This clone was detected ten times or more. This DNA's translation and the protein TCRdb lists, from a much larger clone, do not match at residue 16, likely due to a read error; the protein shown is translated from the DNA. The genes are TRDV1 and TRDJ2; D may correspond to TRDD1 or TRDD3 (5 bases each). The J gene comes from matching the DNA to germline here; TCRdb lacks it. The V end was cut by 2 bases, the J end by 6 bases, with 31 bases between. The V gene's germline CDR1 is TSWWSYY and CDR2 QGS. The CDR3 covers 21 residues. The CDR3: CALGEESYHEMGKGEAAQLFF. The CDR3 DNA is TGTGCTCTTGGGGAAGAGTCGTACCATGAAATGGGCAAAGGGGAGGCAGCACAACTCTTCTTT.

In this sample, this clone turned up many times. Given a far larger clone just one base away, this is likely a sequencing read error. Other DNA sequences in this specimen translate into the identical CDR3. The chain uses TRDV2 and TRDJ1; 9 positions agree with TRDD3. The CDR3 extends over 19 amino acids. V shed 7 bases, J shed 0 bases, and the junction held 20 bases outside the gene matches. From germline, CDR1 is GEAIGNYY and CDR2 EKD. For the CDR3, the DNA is TGTGCCTGCGACTCTCTAACTGGGGGACAGACTGAGTACACCGATAAACTCATCTTT. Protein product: CACDSLTGGQTEYTDKLIF.

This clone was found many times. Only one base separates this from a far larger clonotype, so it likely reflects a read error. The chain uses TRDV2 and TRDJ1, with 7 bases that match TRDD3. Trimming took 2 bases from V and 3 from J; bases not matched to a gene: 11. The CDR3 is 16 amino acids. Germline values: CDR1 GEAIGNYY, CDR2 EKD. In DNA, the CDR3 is TGTGCCTGTGACATCGTTGGGGGAATTTACGCCGATAAACTCATCTTT. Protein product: CACDIVGGIYADKLIF.

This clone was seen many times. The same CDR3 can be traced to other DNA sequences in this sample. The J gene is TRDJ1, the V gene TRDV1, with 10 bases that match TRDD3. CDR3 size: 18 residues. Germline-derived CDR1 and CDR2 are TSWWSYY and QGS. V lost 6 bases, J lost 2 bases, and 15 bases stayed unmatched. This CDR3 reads CALGRCVFRWGITDKLIF. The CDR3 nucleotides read TGTGCTCTTGGAAGATGTGTGTTCCGCTGGGGGATAACCGATAAACTCATCTTT.

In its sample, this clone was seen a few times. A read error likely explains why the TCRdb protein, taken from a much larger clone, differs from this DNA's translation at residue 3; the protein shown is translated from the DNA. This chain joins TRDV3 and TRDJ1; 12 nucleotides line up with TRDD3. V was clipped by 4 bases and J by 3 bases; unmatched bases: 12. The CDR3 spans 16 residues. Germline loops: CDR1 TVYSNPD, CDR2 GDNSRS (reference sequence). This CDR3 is CAWGPYWGIQPDKLIF. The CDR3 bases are TGTGCCTGGGGGCCATACTGGGGGATACAACCCGATAAACTCATCTTT.

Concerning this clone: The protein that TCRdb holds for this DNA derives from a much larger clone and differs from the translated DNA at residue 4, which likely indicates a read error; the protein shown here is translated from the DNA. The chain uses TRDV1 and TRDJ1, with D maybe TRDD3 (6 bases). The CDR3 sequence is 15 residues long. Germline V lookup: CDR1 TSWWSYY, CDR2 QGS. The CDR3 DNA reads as TGTGCTCTTGCGGAAGTAGAGGATACAACCGATAAACTCATCTTT. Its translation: CALAEVEDTTDKLIF.

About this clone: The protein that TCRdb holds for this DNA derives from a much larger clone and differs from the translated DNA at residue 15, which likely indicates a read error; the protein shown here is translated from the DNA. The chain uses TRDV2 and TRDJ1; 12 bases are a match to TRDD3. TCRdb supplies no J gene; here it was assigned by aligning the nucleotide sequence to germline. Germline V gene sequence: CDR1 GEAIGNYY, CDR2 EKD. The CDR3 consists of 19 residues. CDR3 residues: CACDTVRLGDTRRTGKLIF. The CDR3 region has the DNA TGTGCCTGTGACACCGTCCGACTGGGGGATACACGTCGGACCGGTAAACTCATCTTT.

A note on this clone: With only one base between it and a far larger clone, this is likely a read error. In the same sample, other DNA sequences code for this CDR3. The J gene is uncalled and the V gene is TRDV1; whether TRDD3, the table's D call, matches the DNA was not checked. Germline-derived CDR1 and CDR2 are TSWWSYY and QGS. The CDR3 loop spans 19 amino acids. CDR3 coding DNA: TGTGCTCTTGGGACTACCAAGCGGGGATACGCCAATCACACCGATAAACTTATCTTT. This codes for CALGTTKRGYANHTDKLIF.

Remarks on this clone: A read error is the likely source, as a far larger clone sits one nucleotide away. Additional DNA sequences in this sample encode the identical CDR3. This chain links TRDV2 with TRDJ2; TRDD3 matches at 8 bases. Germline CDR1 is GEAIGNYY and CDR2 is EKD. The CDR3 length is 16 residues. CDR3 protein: CACDTVGDALTAQLFF. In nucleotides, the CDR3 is TGTGCATGTGACACGGTGGGGGATGCTTTGACAGCACAACTCTTCTTT.

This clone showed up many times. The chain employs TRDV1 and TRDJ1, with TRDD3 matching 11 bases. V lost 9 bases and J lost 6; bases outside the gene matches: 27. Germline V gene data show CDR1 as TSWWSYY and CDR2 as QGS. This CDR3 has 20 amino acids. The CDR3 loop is CALSLLRGSGGYQSGYKLIF. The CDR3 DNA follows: TGTGCTCTGTCCCTTCTACGGGGTTCTGGGGGATACCAGTCTGGGTATAAACTCATCTTT.

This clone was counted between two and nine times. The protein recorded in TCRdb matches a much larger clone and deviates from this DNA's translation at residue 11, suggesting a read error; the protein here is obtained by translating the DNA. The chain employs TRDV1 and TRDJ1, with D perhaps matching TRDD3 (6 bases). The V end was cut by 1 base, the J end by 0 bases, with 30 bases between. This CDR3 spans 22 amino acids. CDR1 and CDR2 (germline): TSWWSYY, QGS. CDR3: CALGERRETGRYQGSYTDKLIF. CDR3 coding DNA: TGTGCTCTTGGGGAACGGAGGGAGACTGGGAGATACCAAGGGTCGTACACCGATAAACTCATCTTT.

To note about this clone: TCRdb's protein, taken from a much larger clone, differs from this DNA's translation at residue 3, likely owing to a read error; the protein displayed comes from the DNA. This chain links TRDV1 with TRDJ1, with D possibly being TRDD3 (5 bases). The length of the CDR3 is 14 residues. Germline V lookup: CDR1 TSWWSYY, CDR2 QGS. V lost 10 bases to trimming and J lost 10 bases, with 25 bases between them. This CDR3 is CAPGRVAGTPGLIF. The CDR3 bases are TGTGCTCCTGGAAGAGTCGCTGGGACCCCAGGACTCATCTTT.

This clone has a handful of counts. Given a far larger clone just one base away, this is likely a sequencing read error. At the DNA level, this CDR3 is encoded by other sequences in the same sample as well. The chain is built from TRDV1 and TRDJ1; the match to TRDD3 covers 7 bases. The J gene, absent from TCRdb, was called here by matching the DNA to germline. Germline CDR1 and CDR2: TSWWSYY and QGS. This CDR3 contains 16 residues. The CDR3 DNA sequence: TGCGCTCTTGGGGAACTAGGGTGCCCGGGGGATGGTAAACTCATCTTT. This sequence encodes CALGELGCPGDGKLIF.

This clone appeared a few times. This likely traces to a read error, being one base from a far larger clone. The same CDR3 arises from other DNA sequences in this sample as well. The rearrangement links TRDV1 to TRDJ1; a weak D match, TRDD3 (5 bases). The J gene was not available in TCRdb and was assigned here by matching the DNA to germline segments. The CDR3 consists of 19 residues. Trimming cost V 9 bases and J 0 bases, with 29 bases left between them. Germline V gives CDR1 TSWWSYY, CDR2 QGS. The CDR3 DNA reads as TGTGCTCTCGGGAGACGTTCCAAACAGGTGGGGACTTACACCGATAAACTCATCTTT. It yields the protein CALGRRSKQVGTYTDKLIF.

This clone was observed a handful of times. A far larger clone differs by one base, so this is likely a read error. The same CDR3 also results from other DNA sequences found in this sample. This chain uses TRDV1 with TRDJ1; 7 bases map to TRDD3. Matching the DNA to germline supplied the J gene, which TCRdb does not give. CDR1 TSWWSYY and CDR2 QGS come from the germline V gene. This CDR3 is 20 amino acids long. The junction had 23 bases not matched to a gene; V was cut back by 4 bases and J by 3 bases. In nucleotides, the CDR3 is TGTGCTCTTGGGGTCAAGTACTGGGGAATCCCTCCTCCTGGCCCCGATAAACTCATCTTT. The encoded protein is CALGVKYWGIPPPGPDKLIF.

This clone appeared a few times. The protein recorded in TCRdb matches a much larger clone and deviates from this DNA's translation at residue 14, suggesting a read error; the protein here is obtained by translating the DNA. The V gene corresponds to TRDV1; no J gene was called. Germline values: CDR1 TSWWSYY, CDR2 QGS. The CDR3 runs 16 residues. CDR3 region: CALGELLVPHTDKPIF. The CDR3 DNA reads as TGTGCTCTTGGGGAACTCCTTGTCCCCCACACCGATAAACCCATCTTT.

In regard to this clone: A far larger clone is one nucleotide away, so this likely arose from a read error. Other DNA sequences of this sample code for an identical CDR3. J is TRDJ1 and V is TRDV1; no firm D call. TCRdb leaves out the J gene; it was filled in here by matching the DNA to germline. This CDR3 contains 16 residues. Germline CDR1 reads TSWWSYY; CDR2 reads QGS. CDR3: CALGEREVWDTDKLIF. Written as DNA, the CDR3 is TGTGCTCTTGGTGAACGGGAGGTTTGGGACACCGATAAACTCATCTTT.

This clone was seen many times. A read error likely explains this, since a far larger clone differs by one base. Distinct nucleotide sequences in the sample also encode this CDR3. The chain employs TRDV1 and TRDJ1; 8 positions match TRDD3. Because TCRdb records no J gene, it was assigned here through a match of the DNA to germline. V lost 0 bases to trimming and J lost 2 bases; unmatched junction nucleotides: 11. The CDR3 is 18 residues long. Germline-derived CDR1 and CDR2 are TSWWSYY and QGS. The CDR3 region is CALGELWGTRYGTDKLIF. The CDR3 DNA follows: TGTGCTCTTGGGGAACTCTGGGGGACCCGGTACGGAACCGATAAACTCATCTTT.

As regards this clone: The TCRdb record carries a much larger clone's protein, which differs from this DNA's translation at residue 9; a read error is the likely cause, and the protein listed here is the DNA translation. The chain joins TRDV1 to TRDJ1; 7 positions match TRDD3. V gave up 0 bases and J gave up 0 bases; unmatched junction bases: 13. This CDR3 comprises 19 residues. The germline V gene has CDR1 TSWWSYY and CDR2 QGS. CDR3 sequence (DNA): TGTGCTCTTGGGGAACTTTTTCTGAGAAGTTGGGGGAACACCGATAAACTCATCTTT. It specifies CALGELFLRSWGNTDKLIF.

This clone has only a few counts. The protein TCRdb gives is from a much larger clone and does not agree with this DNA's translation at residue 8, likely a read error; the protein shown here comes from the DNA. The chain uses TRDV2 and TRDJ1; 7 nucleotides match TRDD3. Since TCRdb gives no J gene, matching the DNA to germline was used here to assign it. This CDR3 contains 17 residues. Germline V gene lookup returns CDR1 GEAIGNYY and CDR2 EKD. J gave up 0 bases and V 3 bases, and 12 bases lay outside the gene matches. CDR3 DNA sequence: TGTGCCTGTGACCCTCTGGGGGGTATCGGGTACACCGATAAACTCATCTTT. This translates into CACDPLGGIGYTDKLIF.

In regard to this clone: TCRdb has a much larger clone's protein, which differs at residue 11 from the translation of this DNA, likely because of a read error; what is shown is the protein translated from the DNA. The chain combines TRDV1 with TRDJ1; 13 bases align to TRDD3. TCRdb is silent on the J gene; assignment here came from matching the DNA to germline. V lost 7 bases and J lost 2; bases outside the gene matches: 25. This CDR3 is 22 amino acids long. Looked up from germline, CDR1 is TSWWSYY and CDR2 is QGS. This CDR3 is CALAAPFLRQLVLGDTTDKLIF. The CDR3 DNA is TGTGCTCTTGCCGCCCCTTTCCTACGTCAGCTCGTACTGGGGGATACGACCGATAAACTCATCTTT.

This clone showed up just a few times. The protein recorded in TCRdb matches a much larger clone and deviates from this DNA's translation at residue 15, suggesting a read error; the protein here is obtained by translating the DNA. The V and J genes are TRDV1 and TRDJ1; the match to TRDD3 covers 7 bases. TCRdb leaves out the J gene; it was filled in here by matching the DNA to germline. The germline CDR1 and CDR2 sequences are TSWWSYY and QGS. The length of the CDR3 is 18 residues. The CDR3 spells CALGELRPIWGYTDELIF. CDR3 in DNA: TGTGCTCTTGGGGAACTTCGCCCAATCTGGGGGTACACCGATGAACTCATCTTT.

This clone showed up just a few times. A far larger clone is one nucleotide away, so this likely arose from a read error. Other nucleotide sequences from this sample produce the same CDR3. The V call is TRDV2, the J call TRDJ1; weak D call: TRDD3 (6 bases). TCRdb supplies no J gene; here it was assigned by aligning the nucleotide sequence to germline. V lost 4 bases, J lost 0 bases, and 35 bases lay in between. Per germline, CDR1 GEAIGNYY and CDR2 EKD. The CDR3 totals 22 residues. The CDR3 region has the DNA TGTGCCTGTGATCCCATTTTGGCTGGGGACCCTAGTAGGGTCTTCGACACCGATAAACTCATCTTT. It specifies CACDPILAGDPSRVFDTDKLIF.

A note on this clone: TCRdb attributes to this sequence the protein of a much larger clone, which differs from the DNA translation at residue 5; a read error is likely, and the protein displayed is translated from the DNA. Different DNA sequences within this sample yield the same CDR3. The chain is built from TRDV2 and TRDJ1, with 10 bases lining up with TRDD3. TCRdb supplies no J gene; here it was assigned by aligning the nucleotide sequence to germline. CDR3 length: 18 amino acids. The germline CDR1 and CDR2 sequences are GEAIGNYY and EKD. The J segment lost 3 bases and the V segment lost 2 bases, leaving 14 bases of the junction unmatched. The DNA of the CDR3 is TGTGCCTGTGACAGCGTCGGTACTGGGGGATCCCTCCCCGATAAACTCATCTTT. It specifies CACDSVGTGGSLPDKLIF.